This T cell receptor (beta chain) was documented in a study of CD4 T cell repertoires in COVID-19. The length of the CDR3 is 13 residues. The germline V and J ends were trimmed by 5 bases and 8 bases, with 12 bases remaining between them. Germline V gene data show CDR1 as SEHNR and CDR2 as FQNEAQ (reference sequence). Libraries were prepared by immunoSEQ multiplex PCR; TCRdb keeps only in-frame clonotypes and omits some of them. Seen here are about 75,000 clones, roughly 80% observed once, and the top ten hold about 0.61%. This clonotype originated in a human donor who had COVID-19. This chain joins TRBV7-9 and TRBJ1-4; D possibly corresponds to TRBD1 (5 bases). Sample: CD4+ T cells from peripheral blood, taken after recovery from COVID-19. The CDR3 bases are TGTGCCAGCAGCCCCTTGGGGGGGGAAAAACTGTTTTTT. Amino acid sequence: CASSPLGGEKLFF.